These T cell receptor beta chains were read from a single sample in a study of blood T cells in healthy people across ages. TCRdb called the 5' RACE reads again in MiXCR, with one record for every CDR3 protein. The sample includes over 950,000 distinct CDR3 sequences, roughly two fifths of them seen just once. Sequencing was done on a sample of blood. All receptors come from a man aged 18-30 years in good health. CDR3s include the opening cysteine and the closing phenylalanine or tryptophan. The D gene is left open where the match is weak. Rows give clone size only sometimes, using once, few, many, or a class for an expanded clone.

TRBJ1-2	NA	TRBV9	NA	CASSVGVKGRDGYTF	TGTGCCAGCAGCGTGGGTGTGAAGGGGAGGGATGGCTACACCTTC
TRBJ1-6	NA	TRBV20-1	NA	CSARVSGLYNSPLHF	TGCAGTGCTAGAGTCTCGGGGTTATATAATTCACCCCTCCACTTT
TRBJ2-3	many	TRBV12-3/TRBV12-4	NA	CASSFRQGTDTQYF	TGTGCCAGCAGTTTTCGGCAGGGCACAGATACGCAGTATTTT
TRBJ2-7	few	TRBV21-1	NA	CASSKSMGPEALKLAEQYF	TGTGCCAGCAGCAAATCCATGGGGCCTGAGGCACTCAAGCTGGCCGAGCAGTACTTC
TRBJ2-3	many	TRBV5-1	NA	CASSRTDRLSTDTQYF	TGCGCCAGCAGCCGGACAGACAGGTTAAGCACAGATACGCAGTATTTT
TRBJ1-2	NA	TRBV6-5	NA	CASSWSGGSNGYTF	TGTGCCAGCAGTTGGTCTGGAGGGTCGAACGGCTACACCTTC
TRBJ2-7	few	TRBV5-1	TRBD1	CASSSDRGLNEQYF	TGCGCCAGCAGCTCGGACAGGGGGCTTAACGAGCAGTACTTC
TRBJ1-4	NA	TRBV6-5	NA	CASRQQGATNEKLFF	TGTGCCAGCAGGCAACAGGGTGCAACTAATGAAAAACTGTTTTTT
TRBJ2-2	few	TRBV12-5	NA	CASGTRGGELFF	TGTGCTAGTGGTACCCGCGGGGGGGAGCTGTTTTTT
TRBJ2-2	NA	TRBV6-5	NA	CASSYSSGGQDTGELFF	TGTGCCAGCAGTTACTCCTCTGGTGGTCAGGACACCGGGGAGCTGTTTTTT
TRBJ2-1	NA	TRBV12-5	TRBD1	CASGGQYSYNEQFF	TGTGCTAGTGGGGGACAGTACTCCTACAATGAGCAGTTCTTC
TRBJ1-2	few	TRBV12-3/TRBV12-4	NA	CASSLPTGRGYTF	TGTGCCAGCAGTCTGCCGACCGGCAGGGGCTACACCTTC
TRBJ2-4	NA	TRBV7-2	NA	CASSRTGAKNIQYF	TGTGCCAGCTCACGTACGGGGGCCAAAAACATTCAGTACTTC
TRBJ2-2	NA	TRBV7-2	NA	CASSLDPSATGELFF	TGTGCCAGCAGCTTAGACCCTTCTGCCACCGGGGAGCTGTTTTTT
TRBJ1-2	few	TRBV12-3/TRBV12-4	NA	CASSYKGGYTF	TGTGCCAGCAGTTACAAGGGGGGCTACACCTTC
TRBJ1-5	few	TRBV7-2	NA	CASSLARGIGNQPQHF	TGTGCCAGCAGCTTAGCGCGGGGGATTGGCAATCAGCCCCAGCATTTT
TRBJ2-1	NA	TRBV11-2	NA	CASSSTEKTYNEQFF	TGTGCCAGCAGCTCGACGGAGAAAACCTACAATGAGCAGTTCTTC
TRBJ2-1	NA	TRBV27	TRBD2	CASSLGSGVFNEQFF	TGTGCCAGCAGTTTAGGTAGCGGGGTGTTTAATGAGCAGTTCTTC
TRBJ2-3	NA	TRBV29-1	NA	CSVVEFAQYF	TGCAGCGTTGTGGAGTTTGCGCAGTATTTT
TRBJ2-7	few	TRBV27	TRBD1	CASSLSATGAPSGREQYF	TGTGCCAGCAGTTTATCGGCCACAGGGGCCCCATCGGGGAGAGAGCAGTACTTC
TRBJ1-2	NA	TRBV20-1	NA	CSADDGDGVTNYGYTF	TGCAGTGCCGACGACGGGGATGGAGTCACTAACTATGGCTACACCTTC
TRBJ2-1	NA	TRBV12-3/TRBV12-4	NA	CASSFKDFPNNEQFF	TGTGCCAGCAGTTTTAAGGACTTCCCCAACAATGAGCAGTTCTTC
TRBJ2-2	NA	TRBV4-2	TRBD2	CASSPNKHAGLAVGELFF	TGTGCCAGCAGCCCGAACAAACACGCGGGACTAGCGGTCGGGGAGCTGTTTTTT
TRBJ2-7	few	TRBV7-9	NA	CASSLMASTYEQYF	TGTGCCAGCAGCTTAATGGCATCCACCTACGAGCAGTACTTC
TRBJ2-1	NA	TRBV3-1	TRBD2	CASSQDLASGGAEQFF	TGTGCCAGCAGCCAAGATCTGGCTAGCGGGGGGGCCGAGCAGTTCTTC
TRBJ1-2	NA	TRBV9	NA	CASSASRDYNYGYTF	TGTGCCAGCAGCGCAAGCCGGGACTACAACTATGGCTACACCTTC
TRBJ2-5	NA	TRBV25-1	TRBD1	CASRGQQQETQYF	TGTGCCAGCCGGGGACAGCAACAAGAGACCCAGTACTTC
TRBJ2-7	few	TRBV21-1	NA	CASSKPSGQGREEQYF	TGTGCCAGCAGCAAACCAAGCGGACAGGGGCGTGAGGAGCAGTACTTC